The TCR beta chain under discussion was sequenced for a study of cytomegalovirus exposure and HLA in healthy donors. Study-wide points: Analyzed later, association rates of TCRs varied across HLA loci, with DRB1 most and HLA-C fewest. Most of the TCR beta V segments (in an earlier analysis) were productive either about 87% or about 30% of the time. An apparent linkage of common viral pathogens to several of the most significant clusters emerged in a later analysis.

Points on this clone: Antigen: not known.

Germline CDR1 is LNHDA and CDR2 is SQIVND (reference sequence). V lost 3 bases and J lost 4; bases outside the gene matches: 8. This CDR3 has 16 residues. 13 Jbeta primers and 60 Vbeta primers were used for the PCR. Only in-frame clones appear in the TCRdb table, and some are missing; sequencing was by immunoSEQ multiplex PCR. Found here are under 200,000 clones, 75% to 80% of them singletons; the top ten hold 13% to 15%. The V call is TRBV19, the J call TRBJ1-1; 10 nucleotides line up with TRBD1. Material for sequencing was PBMCs. The clonotype was recovered from a woman aged 25 to 39 in good health and CMV-seropositive. CDR3 nucleotides: TGTGCCAGTAGTATTAGGGACAGGGGATTTTCCACTGAAGCTTTCTTT. This translates into CASSIRDRGFSTEAFF.